A selection of T cell receptor beta chains follows, all from one sample in a study of blood T cell repertoires in COVID-19. Generated by immunoSEQ multiplex PCR, the TCRdb table keeps only in-frame clones and is missing some. The sample holds approximately 200,000 clones, about 91% seen once. Sequencing was carried out using PBMCs or T cells enriched from blood (not recorded which). All receptors come from a man in his late teens or twenties with acute COVID-19. Each CDR3 is given with its conserved first and last residue. A D gene is named only where the DNA matches it firmly. Size is stated for part of the rows, as once, few or many counts, or as a class when the clone is expanded.

cdr3_nt	cdr3_aa	d_call	v_call	j_call	clone_size
TGTGCCAGCAGCGGTGACAGGGGTAATTCACCCCTCCACTTT	CASSGDRGNSPLHF	TRBD1	TRBV2	TRBJ1-6	NA
TGTGCCTGGAGTGTACTGATGGTCCACGGGGAGCTGTTTTTT	CAWSVLMVHGELFF	NA	TRBV30	TRBJ2-2	NA
TGTGCCAGCAGCCATGACAGGGGGAGGAACACTGAAGCTTTCTTT	CASSHDRGRNTEAFF	TRBD1	TRBV7-8	TRBJ1-1	NA
TGTGCCAGTAGAACTGACGCGGGTAACTATGGCTACACCTTC	CASRTDAGNYGYTF	NA	TRBV19	TRBJ1-2	NA
TGTGCCAGCGGGGACAGGGGGAATGAAAAACTGTTTTTT	CASGDRGNEKLFF	TRBD1	TRBV12-3/TRBV12-4	TRBJ1-4	NA
TGTGCCAGCAGCTTATACGGCGGAGACCAAGAGACCCAGTACTTC	CASSLYGGDQETQYF	NA	TRBV7-9	TRBJ2-5	NA
TGTGCCAGCAGTGAAAGAGAACTACTAACCGGGGAGACCCAGTACTTC	CASSERELLTGETQYF	NA	TRBV2	TRBJ2-5	once
TGTGCCAGCAGCGGGGGGAAGCTAGCGAACCAGATGGAGAATGAGCAGTTCTTC	CASSGGKLANQMENEQFF	NA	TRBV11-2	TRBJ2-1	NA
TGTGCCAGTATGACTAGCGGGAGTAGTTACAATGAGCAGTTCTTC	CASMTSGSSYNEQFF	TRBD2	TRBV19	TRBJ2-1	NA
TGTGCTAGCAGCTCCTCAGGGGCAGGTGGTGAAAAACTGTTTTTT	CASSSSGAGGEKLFF	NA	TRBV7-7	TRBJ1-4	few
TGTGCCAGCAGCCAATTCTCGTCGGGTGGAAACACCATATATTTT	CASSQFSSGGNTIYF	NA	TRBV16	TRBJ1-3	few
TGCAGCGTTCGGAGGGAGGGCTACGAGCAGTACTTC	CSVRREGYEQYF	TRBD2	TRBV29-1	TRBJ2-7	NA
TGTGCTAGTGGTTTGGTAATTTCGGGACAGGGGCCCGATACGCAGTATTTT	CASGLVISGQGPDTQYF	TRBD1	TRBV12-5	TRBJ2-3	NA
TGTGCCAGCAGCTTAGCGCGGGAGGGTCGTAATGAGCAGTTCTTC	CASSLAREGRNEQFF	TRBD2	TRBV7-6	TRBJ2-1	NA
TGTGCCAGCAGAGAGACAGGGAGGAACACTGAAGCTTTCTTT	CASRETGRNTEAFF	TRBD1	TRBV6-5	TRBJ1-1	NA
TGTGCCAGCTCACCTCGGGAGGAGGCCGGGGAGCTGTTTTTT	CASSPREEAGELFF	TRBD2	TRBV18	TRBJ2-2	NA
TGTGCCAGCAGCTTTCAGGGGATCACTGAAGCTTTCTTT	CASSFQGITEAFF	NA	TRBV7-2	TRBJ1-1	NA
TGTGCCAGCAGCTTAGGGCAGGGGGCCGGGGGTGATCAGCCCCAGCATTTT	CASSLGQGAGGDQPQHF	TRBD1	TRBV5-8	TRBJ1-5	once
TGTGCCAGTAGTATAAGACAGGGAGGTCAGCCCCAGCATTTT	CASSIRQGGQPQHF	TRBD1	TRBV19	TRBJ1-5	NA
TGTGCCAGCAGCATTGAGGGCAATCAGCCCCAGCATTTT	CASSIEGNQPQHF	NA	TRBV6-5	TRBJ1-5	NA
TGTGCCAGTAGTGACAGGGGCAATGGCTACACCTTC	CASSDRGNGYTF	TRBD1	TRBV19	TRBJ1-2	NA
TGTGCCAGTAGTACGACAGGGCCAGCTCCCCAGCATTTT	CASSTTGPAPQHF	TRBD1	TRBV19	TRBJ1-5	NA
TGTGCCTGGAGGCTTACACCCATGAACACTGAAGCTTTCTTT	CAWRLTPMNTEAFF	NA	TRBV30	TRBJ1-1	NA
TGCGCCAGCAGCTTGGCCGGAGGCTTTACATCCTATGGCTACACCTTC	CASSLAGGFTSYGYTF	NA	TRBV5-1	TRBJ1-2	NA
TGTGCCAGCAGCCCCGGGGGATACGGGGAGACCCAGTACTTC	CASSPGGYGETQYF	NA	TRBV7-2	TRBJ2-5	NA
TGTGCCAGCAGCTTATATCGAGCGGGAGGGTCCTCCTACGAGCAGTACTTC	CASSLYRAGGSSYEQYF	TRBD2	TRBV7-8	TRBJ2-7	NA
TGTGCCAGCAGCCCCGGGACAGGGGGAACCTACAATGAGCAGTTCTTC	CASSPGTGGTYNEQFF	TRBD1	TRBV7-8	TRBJ2-1	NA
TGTGCCAGCAGCCCGAGACTAGCGGGAAATGAGCAGTTCTTC	CASSPRLAGNEQFF	TRBD2	TRBV4-2	TRBJ2-1	once
TGTGCCAGCAGTTTTTCGGGGACCTACGAGCAGTACTTC	CASSFSGTYEQYF	NA	TRBV28	TRBJ2-7	NA
TGTGCCAGCAGCGACGGTGGCCTAGCGGGGGGCCAGGAGTACTTC	CASSDGGLAGGQEYF	TRBD2	TRBV7-9	TRBJ2-7	NA
TGTGCCAGTACAGACCCGCCGCGGGAAGGCTACACCTTC	CASTDPPREGYTF	NA	TRBV19	TRBJ1-2	NA